The 7 T cell receptor beta chains reported below all come from one sample, sequenced in a study of beta chain features in type 1 diabetes. Study observations and caveats: Shorter TCRB CDR3s, moderately but significantly so, marked every one of the four CD4+ subsets in Type 1 diabetes patients.

Antigens for these TCRs are unknown. Sequencing targeted expressed TCRB transcripts, as all isolated RNA had been reverse transcribed. The table came from immunoSEQ multiplex PCR; TCRdb's copy has only in-frame clones and leaves some out. The repertoire includes around 140,000 clones, 7% to 10% of them detected once, and approximately 0.7% sits in the top ten. Sequenced: central memory CD4+ T cells from blood. Source of these receptors: a man aged 25 to 40 with type 1 diabetes.

The count of this clone is one. The chain recombines TRBV5-6 with TRBJ2-7, with D perhaps TRBD1 (6 bases). The germline gives CDR1 SGHDT, CDR2 YYEEEE. The CDR3 length is 15 residues. The ends were cut back, 4 bases at V and 2 bases at J, with 16 bases in the middle. As DNA, the CDR3 is TGTGCCAGCAGCCCCTTAAGGGGGTTCGCCTACGAGCAGTACTTC. It encodes CASSPLRGFAYEQYF.

V is TRBV28 and J is TRBJ2-6; TRBD1 is a possible D gene (6 bases). Trimming took 4 bases from V and 4 from J, leaving 17 bases between them. The CDR3 totals 17 residues. Germline V gene sequence: CDR1 MDHEN, CDR2 SYDVKM. CDR3 nucleotide sequence: TGTGCCAGCAGTTCACTCATACAGGGCGCAGGGGCCAACGTCCTGACTTTC. It codes for CASSSLIQGAGANVLTF.

This clone was detected only a few times. The rearrangement joins TRBV10-3 to TRBJ1-2; TRBD1 matches 7 bases. Germline values: CDR1 ENHRY, CDR2 SYGVKD. The CDR3 spans 16 residues. The V and J ends lost 2 bases and 3 bases, in that order; junction bases with no gene match: 9. The CDR3 reads CAISEVQGRVDYGYTF. CDR3 sequence (DNA): TGTGCCATCAGTGAGGTACAGGGGCGGGTAGACTATGGCTACACCTTC.

This clone was detected only a few times. This chain uses TRBV2 with TRBJ2-4, with unresolved D. The ends were cut back, 3 bases at V and 7 bases at J, with 7 bases in the middle. Per germline, CDR1 SNHLY and CDR2 FYNNEI. The CDR3 has 12 residues. CDR3 region: CASSDDTNIQYF. Written as DNA, the CDR3 is TGTGCCAGCAGTGACGACACCAACATTCAGTACTTC.

V gene TRBV5-1 combines with J gene TRBJ2-1, with 12 bases lining up with TRBD2. The V gene's germline CDR1 is SGHRS and CDR2 YFSETQ. The CDR3 spans 16 residues. V shed 4 bases and J 4 bases; nucleotides not matched to a gene: 6. CDR3: CASSLRTSGVYNEQFF. The CDR3 coding sequence is TGCGCCAGCAGCCTCCGGACTAGCGGGGTGTACAATGAGCAGTTCTTC. Combining the CDR3 with reference TRBV5-1 and TRBJ2-1 gives the whole variable domain KAGVTQTPRYLIKTRGQQVTLSCSPISGHRSVSWYQQTPGQGLQFLFEYFSETQRNKGNFPGRFSGRQFSNSRSEMNVSTLELGDSALYLCASSLRTSGVYNEQFFGPGTRLTVL.

This clone was observed a handful of times. The chain is built from TRBV19 and TRBJ2-4, with 7 nucleotides matching TRBD1. This CDR3 contains 15 residues. The germline V gene encodes CDR1 LNHDA and CDR2 SQIVND (reference sequence). V was clipped by 8 bases and J by 1 base; unmatched bases: 8. CDR3 DNA sequence: TGTGCCAGTGGCCGACAGGGAGACGCCAAAAACATTCAGTACTTC. Its translation is CASGRQGDAKNIQYF. The complete variable domain, with remaining parts taken from reference TRBV19 and TRBJ2-4, reads DGGITQSPKYLFRKEGQNVTLSCEQNLNHDAMYWYRQDPGQGLRLIYYSQIVNDFQKGDIAEGYSVSREKKESFPLTVTSAQKNPTAFYLCASGRQGDAKNIQYFGAGTRLSVL.

The V gene is TRBV6-5, the J gene TRBJ2-7; unclear D gene. The V end was cut by 3 bases, the J end by 2 bases, with 11 bases between. Per the germline V gene, CDR1 is MNHEY and CDR2 is SVGAGI. The CDR3 is 14 residues long. The CDR3 loop reads CASSYEARTYEQYF. CDR3 DNA: TGTGCCAGCAGTTATGAGGCAAGGACCTACGAGCAGTACTTC.